The 6 T cell receptor beta chains below all came from one sample that was sequenced in a study of blood T cell repertoires in COVID-19 (dated by TCRdb to about 2020). The receptor library was made with the immunoSEQ multiplex PCR assay. TCRdb obtained this table from immuneACCESS and retained in-frame rearrangements with V and J assigned. These tables miss some clones; where compared with another copy, unresolved V genes account for less than half of the shortfall, and the remainder is unexplained. The sample records about 290,000 clones, about nine tenths of which are singletons. The ten largest clones add up to around 10% of the sample. Sequences were obtained from peripheral blood. The source of these receptors is a woman aged 25 to 45 with COVID-19, enrolled during active disease.

The chain employs TRBV11-2 and TRBJ1-4; no reliable D call. This CDR3 contains 19 residues. The germline V gene encodes CDR1 SGHAT and CDR2 FQNNGV. Trimming took 0 bases from V and 3 from J, leaving 20 bases between them. In DNA, the CDR3 is TGTGCCAGCAGCTTAGATAGGTACCTCAAAAAGGCGGCTAATGAAAAACTGTTTTTT. Its translation is CASSLDRYLKKAANEKLFF.

This rearrangement joins TRBV5-1 to TRBJ1-3; D gene unclear. This CDR3 contains 15 residues. V was pared by 0 bases and J by 4 bases, with 11 bases between. Germline values: CDR1 SGHRS, CDR2 YFSETQ. CDR3 coding DNA: TGCGCCAGCAGCTTGGTGGTGGGAGGAGGAAACACCATATATTTT. It encodes CASSLVVGGGNTIYF.

The chain is built from TRBV11-2 and TRBJ1-2; D remains unclear. The CDR3 is made up of 13 amino acids. V lost 1 base, J lost 3 bases, and 6 bases lay in between. The germline CDR1 and CDR2 sequences are SGHAT and FQNNGV. This chain's CDR3 is CASSLAGDYGYTF. Here the CDR3 DNA reads TGTGCCAGCAGCTTAGCCGGTGACTATGGCTACACCTTC. The full variable domain, with the rest looked up from reference TRBV11-2 and TRBJ1-2, is EAGVAQSPRYKIIEKRQSVAFWCNPISGHATLYWYQQILGQGPKLLIQFQNNGVVDDSQLPKDRFSAERLKGVDSTLKIQPAKLEDSAVYLCASSLAGDYGYTFGSGTRLTVV.

The chain carries TRBV25-1 and TRBJ1-2; TRBD1 agrees at 8 bases. Germline V gene data show CDR1 as MGHDK and CDR2 as SYGVNS. The ends lost 6 bases at V and 7 bases at J; junction bases unmatched: 4. The CDR3 sequence is 12 residues long. CDR3 residues: CASSRTGLGYTF. The CDR3 nucleotides read TGTGCCAGCAGCCGGACAGGGCTTGGCTACACCTTC.

As concerns this clone: This same CDR3 is encoded by further DNA sequences in the sample. The chain recombines TRBV5-1 with TRBJ1-4; D unresolved. The CDR3 consists of 14 residues. The germline gives CDR1 SGHRS, CDR2 YFSETQ. V lost 0 bases and J lost 7, with 10 bases in between. The CDR3 here is CASSLGGSGEKLFF. CDR3 DNA: TGCGCCAGCAGCTTGGGCGGGTCGGGTGAAAAACTGTTTTTT.

The V gene is TRBV18, the J gene TRBJ1-5; no definite D call. CDR1 and CDR2 (germline): KGHSH, LQKENI. Between the trimmed V and J ends, which lost 3 bases and 4 bases, there was a span of 13 bases. The CDR3 sequence is 15 residues long. CDR3 in DNA: TGTGCCAGCTCACCGGGTGGGTGGGCGAATCAGCCCCAGCATTTT. It translates to CASSPGGWANQPQHF.